This entry concerns a single TCR beta chain. Antigen specificity is unknown. Time point in this sample: cycle 4 day 1 (C4D1), after 5 to 7 weeks of nivolumab. In every patient, relapse followed autologous stem cell transplantation, while exposure to brentuximab vedotin differed. Trimming took off 5 bases at V and 5 bases at J, with 10 bases between the two ends. Germline V gene data show CDR1 as ENHRY and CDR2 as SYGVKD. The CDR3 sequence is 13 residues long. Here immunoSEQ multiplex PCR was the method, and the copy in TCRdb shows in-frame clones only, minus some. The table lists approximately 14,000 clones, roughly 80% of them singletons. The data derive from a study of PD-1 blockade in classical Hodgkin lymphoma. Study outcomes and limitations: Those achieving complete response showed baseline diversity like newly diagnosed patients. The origin of the repertoire differences remains undefined, with disease activity or prior therapy as possible causes. Unlike CD8+ TCR diversity, which did not rise significantly by C4D1, CD4+ TCR diversity did.

The sequencing here drew on peripheral blood mononuclear cells (PBMCs), taken before the fourth cycle of nivolumab. The chain recombines TRBV10-3 with TRBJ2-1; D remains ambiguous. The sequence derives from a human donor with classical Hodgkin lymphoma. CDR3 residues: CAISTLTDNEQFF. CDR3 DNA sequence: TGTGCCATCAGTACCTTGACTGACAATGAGCAGTTCTTC.